The clone carrying this T cell receptor beta chain was seen a few times. These data belong to a study of T cells in Graves' hyperthyroidism and ophthalmopathy. The ends were cut back, 2 bases at V and 1 base at J, with 14 bases in the middle. The V gene's germline CDR1 is MNHEY and CDR2 SVGAGI. The CDR3 totals 16 residues. The CDR3 regions of TCR beta were amplified from RNA transcripts. A first-round RT-PCR of the TCR CDR3 used the HTBI primer set. TCRdb independently ran MiXCR on the multiplex PCR reads; one entry per CDR3 protein. In the table there are under 750,000 distinct CDR3 sequences, roughly 20% of which are singletons.

The chain links TRBV6-5 to TRBJ1-1; no firm D call. The TCR comes from a woman in her fifties or sixties with Graves' hyperthyroidism that later progressed to Graves' ophthalmopathy. The sample consisted of blood. CDR3: CASSYRPAGENTEAFF. In DNA, the CDR3 is TGTGCCAGCAGTTACCGACCAGCAGGTGAGAACACTGAAGCTTTCTTT.